The 18 T cell receptor beta chains below come from one sample, sequenced in a study of T cells in Graves' hyperthyroidism and ophthalmopathy. Regions amplified from RNA transcripts were the TCR beta CDR3 regions. When the TCR CDR3 underwent first-round RT-PCR, the HTBI primer set was used. TCRdb itself ran the multiplex PCR reads through MiXCR, one entry per CDR3 protein. The top ten clones hold 8.4% of a sample with roughly 750,000 distinct CDR3 sequences, around 15% of them seen once. Sequencing used blood. The receptors were sampled from a man younger than 30 with Graves' hyperthyroidism.

This clonotype was observed a handful of times. V is TRBV7-8 and J is TRBJ1-2, with D possibly being TRBD1 (5 bases). The CDR3 has 13 residues. CDR1 and CDR2 (germline): SGHVS, FQNEAQ. V was trimmed by 4 bases and J by 7 bases, leaving 13 bases between them. In DNA form, the CDR3 reads TGTGCCAGCAGCTACCGGACGGGACCTGGCTACACCTTC. Translating it yields CASSYRTGPGYTF.

The table lists this clonotype with many counts. The CDR3 loop is CSHFSGLPTSEQYF. As DNA, the CDR3 is TGCAGTCACTTCTCGGGACTCCCGACTAGCGAGCAGTACTTC. The chain carries TRBV20-1 and TRBJ2-7, with D tentatively TRBD2 (6 bases). The CDR3 consists of 14 residues. The germline V gene has CDR1 DFQATT and CDR2 SNEGSKA (reference sequence). Trimming took 8 bases from V and 6 from J, leaving 23 bases between them.

This clonotype was recorded at least ten times. This chain connects TRBV12-3 or TRBV12-4 to TRBJ1-6; TRBD1 might be the D (5 bases). The ends were cut back, 2 bases at V and 10 bases at J, with 9 bases in the middle. This CDR3 has 13 amino acids. The CDR3 region has the DNA TGTGCCAGCAGTTTAAGGGGATCCTCACCCCTCCACTTT. Translating it yields CASSLRGSSPLHF.

This clonotype was picked up a small number of times. A much larger clone differs by one base, so this may be a read error. This chain links TRBV2 with TRBJ1-2; D might be TRBD1 (5 bases). The V and J ends lost 2 bases and 7 bases respectively, with 8 bases between them. Germline CDR1 reads SNHLY; CDR2 reads FYNNEI. The CDR3 totals 12 residues. CDR3 in amino acids: CASSEHTGGYTF. The CDR3 DNA reads as TGTGCCAGCAGTGAACATACAGGTGGCTACACCTTC.

This clonotype occurred many times. The rearrangement links TRBV12-3 or TRBV12-4 to TRBJ2-2, with unresolved D. V was pared by 6 bases and J by 7 bases, with 18 bases between. There are 15 residues in the CDR3. In nucleotides, the CDR3 is TGTGCCAGCAGAGCCGGCAGGAGAGTCGGCGGGGAGCTGTTTTTT. This encodes CASRAGRRVGGELFF.

This clonotype was seen at least ten times. The chain links TRBV3-1 to TRBJ2-1; TRBD2 agrees at 7 bases. V shed 1 base and J 3 bases; nucleotides not matched to a gene: 6. Germline-derived CDR1 and CDR2 are LGHDT and YNNKEL (reference sequence). The CDR3 spans 16 residues. CDR3 in DNA: TGTGCCAGCAGCCAAGTTGGCGGGAGATACTACAATGAGCAGTTCTTC. As protein: CASSQVGGRYYNEQFF.

This clonotype showed up many times. The rearrangement uses TRBV12-3 or TRBV12-4 and TRBJ1-5; D not resolved. This CDR3 is built from 15 residues. Between the trimmed V and J ends, which lost 3 bases and 0 bases, there was a span of 9 bases. The CDR3 sequence: CASSFGSYSNQPQHF. The CDR3 nucleotides are TGTGCCAGCAGTTTCGGCAGCTATAGCAATCAGCCCCAGCATTTT.

The CDR3 DNA reads TGTGCCAGCAGTTACATCGGGAATAGCAATCAGCCCCAGCATTTT. Residues: CASSYIGNSNQPQHF. V usage is TRBV6-5 and J usage is TRBJ1-5, with unresolved D. This CDR3 spans 15 amino acids. Germline CDR1 reads MNHEY; CDR2 reads SVGAGI. V was trimmed by 2 bases and J by 0 bases, leaving 8 bases between them.

The chain combines TRBV6-5 with TRBJ2-2; D unresolved. Germline CDR1 and CDR2: MNHEY and SVGAGI. This CDR3 has 14 residues. Deletions cut 2 bases from V and 5 bases from J, with 9 bases between. CDR3 sequence: CASSYMAVTGELFF. Here the CDR3 DNA reads TGTGCCAGCAGTTACATGGCAGTTACCGGGGAGCTGTTTTTT.

The sample holds many counts of this clonotype. Here the CDR3 DNA reads TGTGCCAGCAGTTACGGAGCGGTGGGGGCAGATACGCAGTATTTT. This encodes CASSYGAVGADTQYF. This chain connects TRBV6-2 or TRBV6-3 to TRBJ2-3; D tentatively fits TRBD1 or TRBD2 (5 bases each). The V end lost 2 bases, the J end lost 4 bases, and 13 bases lay between the germline ends. Looked up from germline, CDR1 is MNHEY and CDR2 is SVGEGT. The CDR3 is made up of 15 amino acids.

The table lists this clonotype with many counts. This chain uses TRBV30 with TRBJ2-2, with D possibly matching TRBD1 (6 bases). This CDR3 has 13 residues. CDR1 GTSNPN and CDR2 SVGIG come from the germline V gene (reference sequence). The V and J ends lost 8 bases and 7 bases respectively, with 17 bases between them. CDR3 residues: CAQSQGYYGELFF. The CDR3 coding sequence is TGTGCCCAGAGCCAGGGGTATTACGGGGAGCTGTTTTTT.

This clonotype was observed at least ten times. The rearrangement joins TRBV28 to TRBJ1-2; weak D call: TRBD1 (5 bases). Germline assignment: CDR1 MDHEN and CDR2 SYDVKM. The V end lost 2 bases, the J end lost 2 bases, and 21 bases lay between the germline ends. The CDR3 totals 18 residues. The CDR3 bases are TGTGCCAGCAGTTTAATGGGGGGTGTTTTACCGATCAACTATGGCTACACCTTC. Translation: CASSLMGGVLPINYGYTF.

This chain uses TRBV6-2 or TRBV6-3 with TRBJ1-2; the D is unclear. Germline V gives CDR1 MNHEY, CDR2 SVGEGT. Trimming removed 5 bases at V and 0 bases at J, with 7 bases between. CDR3 size: 13 residues. As DNA, the CDR3 is TGTGCCAGCAGTGCTCAGACTAACTATGGCTACACCTTC. It codes for CASSAQTNYGYTF.

The genes are TRBV5-1 and TRBJ2-2; 11 nucleotides match TRBD2. J gave up 1 base and V 0 bases, and 2 bases lay outside the gene matches. CDR1 SGHRS and CDR2 YFSETQ come from the germline V gene. CDR3 length: 17 amino acids. CDR3 sequence (DNA): TGCGCCAGCAGCTTGGGCGGGACTAGCGGGAACACCGGGGAGCTGTTTTTT. It specifies CASSLGGTSGNTGELFF.

This clonotype has only a few counts. CDR3 coding DNA: TGTGCCACCAGCAGAGATACCAGGGGGCTAAACACCATATATTTT. Amino acid sequence: CATSRDTRGLNTIYF. V usage is TRBV15 and J usage is TRBJ1-3; the match to TRBD1 covers 8 bases. The CDR3 has 15 amino acids. V lost 0 bases and J lost 6; bases outside the gene matches: 4. The germline gives CDR1 LNHNV, CDR2 YYDKDF (reference sequence).

This clonotype was observed many times. The J gene is TRBJ2-1, the V gene TRBV28, with 11 bases fitting TRBD2. CDR3 length: 15 amino acids. Trimming cost V 6 bases and J 4 bases; bases outside gene matches: 5. Germline V gene lookup returns CDR1 MDHEN and CDR2 SYDVKM. Here the CDR3 reads CASSPPSGRYNEQFF. CDR3 bases: TGTGCCAGCAGCCCACCTAGCGGGAGGTACAATGAGCAGTTCTTC.

This clonotype was observed a handful of times. The rearrangement joins TRBV20-1 to TRBJ2-3; 8 bases are shared with TRBD2. Germline V gives CDR1 DFQATT, CDR2 SNEGSKA (reference sequence). The CDR3 is made up of 13 amino acids. V lost 5 bases to trimming and J lost 6 bases; unmatched junction nucleotides: 7. CDR3 sequence (DNA): TGCAGTGCTCCGGGGACTAGAATCGATACGCAGTATTTT. The encoded protein is CSAPGTRIDTQYF.

This clonotype was seen ten or more times. V usage is TRBV7-9 and J usage is TRBJ2-4; 7 bases fit TRBD1. V gave up 4 bases and J gave up 3 bases; unmatched junction bases: 3. The CDR3 length is 14 residues. In germline, CDR1 is SEHNR, CDR2 FQNEAQ (reference sequence). The CDR3 spells CASSSTGVKNIQYF. The CDR3 nucleotides are TGTGCCAGCAGCTCCACAGGGGTCAAAAACATTCAGTACTTC.